These 31 T cell receptor beta chains were sequenced from one sample in a study of blood T cell repertoires in COVID-19 (dated by TCRdb to about 2020). The library was obtained by the immunoSEQ multiplex PCR assay. TCRdb limited this immuneACCESS table to in-frame rearrangements with V and J called. A share of clones is missing; checked studies link under half to unresolved V genes, and the rest is unexplained. In this sample the table shows 30,000 to 35,000 clones, approximately 89% of which occur a single time. 11% to 15% of the sample is held by the ten biggest clonotypes. The sequenced sample consisted of peripheral blood. Receptors were obtained from a man aged 60 to 75 with active COVID-19.

This rearrangement joins TRBV7-8 to TRBJ1-1, with unresolved D. Trimming cost V 2 bases and J 7 bases, with 5 bases left between them. Germline V gene sequence: CDR1 SGHVS, CDR2 FQNEAQ. The CDR3 is 11 amino acids. In DNA, the CDR3 is TGTGCCAGCAGCTTAATGAGTGAAGCTTTCTTT. As protein: CASSLMSEAFF. The full variable domain, in which reference TRBV7-8 and TRBJ1-1 provide the parts outside the CDR3, is GAGVSQSPRYKVAKRGQDVALRCDPISGHVSLFWYQQALGQGPEFLTYFQNEAQLDKSGLPSDRFFAERPEGSVSTLKIQRTQQEDSAVYLCASSLMSEAFFGQGTRLTVV.

This clone has a handful of counts. The chain couples TRBV3-1 (or the pseudogene TRBV3-2) to TRBJ2-7; D not certain. Trimming took 4 bases from V and 6 from J, leaving 10 bases between them. CDR1 and CDR2 from the germline V gene are LGHDT and YNNKEL (reference sequence). The CDR3 sequence is 12 residues long. CDR3 protein: CASSPNRGEQYF. CDR3 bases: TGTGCCAGCAGCCCCAATCGCGGCGAGCAGTACTTC.

This clone was seen more than once but under ten times. The chain couples TRBV19 to TRBJ2-7, with TRBD2 matching over 8 bases. This CDR3 comprises 15 residues. V was clipped by 4 bases and J by 4 bases; unmatched bases: 9. In germline, CDR1 is LNHDA, CDR2 SQIVND (reference sequence). In DNA form, the CDR3 reads TGTGCCAGTAGTAAGTCGGGACTAGGGGCTTACGAGCAGTACTTC. Residues: CASSKSGLGAYEQYF.

This clone was detected once. The chain combines TRBV3-1 (or the pseudogene TRBV3-2) with TRBJ2-1; possibly TRBD1 for D (6 bases). Germline loops: CDR1 LGHDT, CDR2 YNNKEL (reference sequence). Trimming removed 4 bases from V and 7 bases from J, with 14 bases in between. The CDR3 has 14 residues. CDR3 coding DNA: TGTGCCAGCAGCCGGGACACATACGGGAATGAGCAGTTCTTC. Its translation is CASSRDTYGNEQFF.

The chain recombines TRBV27 with TRBJ2-4, with D possibly TRBD1 on 6 matching bases. Germline CDR1 is MNHEY and CDR2 is SMNVEV (reference sequence). The CDR3 runs to 17 residues. Trimming removed 3 bases from V and 2 bases from J, with 17 bases in between. The CDR3 spells CASSFPTGDGTKNIQYF. The CDR3 bases are TGTGCCAGCAGTTTCCCGACAGGTGACGGAACCAAAAACATTCAGTACTTC.

The chain couples TRBV29-1 to TRBJ2-3, with TRBD2 matching 7 bases. Germline loops: CDR1 SQVTM, CDR2 ANQGSEA. The CDR3 covers 15 residues. The V segment lost 4 bases and the J segment 4 bases; nucleotides outside the gene matches: 11. The CDR3 spells CSVGAPAGEPDTQYF. The CDR3 coding sequence is TGCAGCGTTGGGGCCCCGGCGGGAGAGCCAGATACGCAGTATTTT.

This chain uses TRBV5-4 with TRBJ2-3; 7 bases are a match to TRBD2. The CDR3 runs to 16 residues. V was pared by 6 bases and J by 4 bases, with 14 bases of the junction left unmatched. Germline loops: CDR1 SGHNT, CDR2 YYREEE (reference sequence). The CDR3 reads CASTESIGRAPDTQYF. The CDR3 DNA reads TGTGCCAGCACCGAATCGATTGGGAGGGCCCCAGATACGCAGTATTTT.

The chain's CDR3 is CATSGTGDEQYF. As DNA, the CDR3 is TGTGCCACCAGCGGTACAGGGGACGAGCAGTACTTC. This chain joins TRBV15 and TRBJ2-7, with 7 bases matching TRBD1. The germline V gene encodes CDR1 LNHNV and CDR2 YYDKDF (reference sequence). V shed 5 bases, J shed 5 bases, and the junction held 3 bases outside the gene matches. The CDR3 covers 12 residues.

The gene calls are TRBV7-2 and TRBJ1-5; 7 bases agree with TRBD1. Trimming took 3 bases from V and 5 from J; bases not matched to a gene: 16. The germline gives CDR1 SGHTA, CDR2 FQGNSA. The CDR3 is made up of 18 amino acids. The CDR3: CASSFSGQPTLVYQPQHF. For the CDR3, the DNA is TGTGCCAGCAGCTTTTCGGGACAGCCGACCCTTGTTTATCAGCCCCAGCATTTT.

CDR3 amino acids: CASSDRTGNNSPLHF. As DNA, the CDR3 is TGTGCCAGCAGTGATCGGACAGGGAATAATTCACCCCTCCACTTT. The chain carries TRBV6-1 and TRBJ1-6; 8 nucleotides align to TRBD1. The junction had 3 bases not matched to a gene; V was cut back by 3 bases and J by 5 bases. CDR3 size: 15 residues. Looked up from germline, CDR1 is MNHNS and CDR2 is SASEGT.

The CDR3 DNA follows: TGTGCCAGCAGTGTCCCGGGAGGGCCCTACAATGAGCAGTTCTTC. It is translated as CASSVPGGPYNEQFF. The chain joins TRBV25-1 to TRBJ2-1, with TRBD2 matching 8 bases. Looked up from germline, CDR1 is MGHDK and CDR2 is SYGVNS. Trimming at V came to 4 bases and at J to 2 bases, leaving 4 bases not matched to a gene. The CDR3 length is 15 residues.

This chain joins TRBV28 and TRBJ2-7; 7 bases map to TRBD1. CDR3 length equals 14 residues. The trim removed 7 bases at V and 2 bases at J, leaving 8 bases unmatched. CDR1 and CDR2 (germline): MDHEN, SYDVKM. The CDR3 protein is CASTPPGTAYEQYF. CDR3 in DNA: TGTGCCAGCACCCCACCCGGGACAGCCTACGAGCAGTACTTC. The full variable domain, rest sourced from reference TRBV28 and TRBJ2-7, is DVKVTQSSRYLVKRTGEKVFLECVQDMDHENMFWYRQDPGLGLRLIYFSYDVKMKEKGDIPEGYSVSREKKERFSLILESASTNQTSMYLCASTPPGTAYEQYFGPGTRLTVT.

The chain uses TRBV11-2 and TRBJ2-3; D possibly corresponds to TRBD1 (5 bases). This CDR3 is built from 15 residues. Germline CDR1 is SGHAT and CDR2 is FQNNGV. Trimming removed 5 bases at V and 0 bases at J, with 12 bases between. DNA for the CDR3: TGTGCCAGCAGCCCCTGGACAACTAGCACAGATACGCAGTATTTT. Translation gives CASSPWTTSTDTQYF.

The V call is TRBV21-1, the J call TRBJ2-1; the table gives TRBD2 as D, unverified against the DNA. TRBV21-1 is termed a pseudogene. CDR3 size: 19 residues. The CDR3 coding sequence is TGTGCCAGCAGCCTACCGGGGGTTAGCGGGAGCCTACTCCACAATGAGCAGTTCTTC. Translation: CASSLPGVSGSLLHNEQFF.

The chain employs TRBV5-6 and TRBJ2-3; tentatively, D is TRBD1 (5 bases). V lost 4 bases and J 1 base, leaving 13 bases between the germline ends. This CDR3 has 15 amino acids. The germline V gene encodes CDR1 SGHDT and CDR2 YYEEEE. The CDR3 protein is CASSLSGRGTDTQYF. The CDR3 bases are TGTGCCAGCAGCCTCTCCGGCAGGGGCACAGATACGCAGTATTTT.

This chain links TRBV6-5 with TRBJ2-1; 9 bases are a match to TRBD1. Germline CDR1 reads MNHEY; CDR2 reads SVGAGI. This CDR3 comprises 15 residues. The ends lost 5 bases at V and 7 bases at J; junction bases unmatched: 9. The CDR3 DNA reads TGTGCCAGCAGTAGTAACAGGGGGCTCCGGAATGAGCAGTTCTTC. Encoded protein: CASSSNRGLRNEQFF.

This sequence joins TRBV27 and TRBJ1-6, with TRBD1 matching 8 bases. With 6 bases clipped from V and 7 bases from J, the junction kept 8 bases outside the gene matches. The germline CDR1 and CDR2 sequences are MNHEY and SMNVEV (reference sequence). The CDR3 is 15 residues long. The CDR3 protein is CASRSTTGDNSPLHF. The CDR3 DNA is TGTGCCAGCAGATCCACGACAGGGGACAATTCACCCCTCCACTTT.

The CDR3 DNA is TGTGCCAGCAGTTTATACTCCAACTATGGCTACACCTTC. It is translated as CASSLYSNYGYTF. The chain carries TRBV27 and TRBJ1-2; D gene ambiguous. Deletions cut 1 base from V and 2 bases from J, with 5 bases between. CDR3 length equals 13 residues. Germline-derived CDR1 and CDR2 are MNHEY and SMNVEV (reference sequence).

Only one count was recorded for this clone. This chain connects TRBV10-3 to TRBJ2-7, with 11 nucleotides matching TRBD2. Losses at the gene ends were 10 bases for V and 2 bases for J; bases not matched to a gene: 22. Germline V lookup: CDR1 ENHRY, CDR2 SYGVKD. The CDR3 is 19 residues long. CDR3 protein: CATKGMLEGLAGHPYEQYF. The CDR3 region has the DNA TGTGCCACCAAAGGGATGCTAGAAGGACTAGCGGGCCATCCCTACGAGCAGTACTTC.

This chain links TRBV28 with TRBJ2-2; a possible D gene is TRBD1 (5 bases). There are 12 residues in the CDR3. V shed 5 bases and J shed 6 bases, with 7 bases lying between them. CDR1 MDHEN and CDR2 SYDVKM come from the germline V gene. CDR3 nucleotides: TGTGCCAGCAGTGCAGGGCCCGGGGAGCTGTTTTTT. This codes for CASSAGPGELFF.

This clone was detected only a few times. V gene TRBV12-5 combines with J gene TRBJ2-2, with 7 bases matching TRBD1. CDR3 size: 19 residues. The junction had 14 bases not matched to a gene; V was cut back by 4 bases and J by 0 bases. The germline CDR1 and CDR2 sequences are LGHNT and FRNRAP. CDR3 sequence reads: CASGSKSGTVLPNTGELFF. CDR3 DNA: TGTGCTAGTGGTTCTAAATCCGGGACAGTTTTACCGAACACCGGGGAGCTGTTTTTT. Complete variable domain (other parts from reference TRBV12-5 and TRBJ2-2): DARVTQTPRHKVTEMGQEVTMRCQPILGHNTVFWYRQTMMQGLELLAYFRNRAPLDDSGMPKDRFSAEMPDATLATLKIQPSEPRDSAVYFCASGSKSGTVLPNTGELFFGEGSRLTVL.

The chain employs TRBV6-5 and TRBJ2-2, with 8 bases matching TRBD2. CDR1 is MNHEY and CDR2 is SVGAGI in the germline V gene. The CDR3 runs 14 residues. Losses at the gene ends were 6 bases for V and 6 bases for J; bases not matched to a gene: 6. CDR3 in DNA: TGTGCCAGCAGAAACGGACTAGCCTCCGGGGAGCTGTTTTTT. This translates into CASRNGLASGELFF.

J is TRBJ1-4 and V is TRBV27; D not resolved. Germline lookup yields CDR1 MNHEY and CDR2 SMNVEV (reference sequence). V lost 8 bases and J lost 0, with 10 bases in between. This CDR3 has 14 residues. CDR3 in DNA: TGTGCCAGCGCAGTTTTTGCAACTAATGAAAAACTGTTTTTT. It translates to CASAVFATNEKLFF.

The chain has TRBV10-1 and TRBJ2-3, with TRBD2 identical over 7 bases. The CDR3 runs 15 residues. Germline lookup yields CDR1 WNHNN and CDR2 SYGVQD (reference sequence). J gave up 3 bases and V 5 bases, and 8 bases lay outside the gene matches. The CDR3 nucleotides read TGCGCCAGCAGTCCTCAAGCGGGAATAACAGATACGCAGTATTTT. Translated: CASSPQAGITDTQYF.

V is TRBV12-3 or TRBV12-4 and J is TRBJ2-7, with D perhaps TRBD2 (6 bases). Trimming left V 2 bases short and J 7 bases short, with 12 bases between. There are 13 residues in the CDR3. The CDR3 region is CASSLRESGEQYF. The DNA for the CDR3 is TGTGCCAGCAGTTTACGGGAGAGCGGGGAGCAGTACTTC.

This rearrangement joins TRBV23-1 to TRBJ2-2; 7 nucleotides align to TRBD1. TRBV23-1 is filed as an ORF, its function uncertain. V shed 3 bases, J shed 5 bases, and the junction held 9 bases outside the gene matches. The CDR3 has 16 residues. Written as DNA, the CDR3 is TGCGCCAGCAGTCATACGGACAGGCTGGGTACCGGGGAGCTGTTTTTT. It translates to CASSHTDRLGTGELFF.

The count of this clone is one. This chain connects TRBV6-2 or TRBV6-3 to TRBJ2-2; possible D gene TRBD2, 6 bases. CDR1 is MNHEY, CDR2 SVGEGT, per germline. V gave up 4 bases and J gave up 4 bases, with 22 bases separating them. This CDR3 comprises 18 residues. CDR3: CASSSPRPWDSGTGELFF. CDR3 bases: TGTGCCAGCAGTTCTCCCCGGCCTTGGGATAGCGGCACCGGGGAGCTGTTTTTT.

The chain is built from TRBV15 and TRBJ2-5, with D perhaps matching TRBD1 (6 bases). V lost 2 bases, J lost 6 bases, and 13 bases lay in between. CDR1 is LNHNV and CDR2 is YYDKDF in the germline V gene (reference sequence). The CDR3 has 14 residues. CDR3 sequence: CATSRNTGKQTQYF. The CDR3 DNA reads TGTGCCACCAGCAGAAACACAGGGAAACAGACCCAGTACTTC. Looking up the rest from reference TRBV15 and TRBJ2-5 gives the full variable domain: DAMVIQNPRYQVTQFGKPVTLSCSQTLNHNVMYWYQQKSSQAPKLLFHYYDKDFNNEADTPDNFQSRRPNTSFCFLDIRSPGLGDTAMYLCATSRNTGKQTQYFGPGTRLLVL.

The V call is TRBV30, the J call TRBJ2-1; 9 bases are a match to TRBD1. The CDR3 sequence is 17 residues long. From germline, CDR1 is GTSNPN and CDR2 SVGIG (reference sequence). Trimming cost V 4 bases and J 6 bases; bases outside gene matches: 16. CDR3 bases: TGTGCCTGGATCAAGAACAGGGGGCGCGGGGCCCCCAATGAGCAGTTCTTC. Translated: CAWIKNRGRGAPNEQFF.

The chain joins TRBV11-2 to TRBJ2-7, with a weak D call TRBD2 (5 bases). V was pared by 0 bases and J by 2 bases, with 11 bases between. This CDR3 is 15 amino acids long. Germline CDR1 and CDR2: SGHAT and FQNNGV. The CDR3 DNA is TGTGCCAGCAGCTTAGATGCGGGCACAACCTACGAGCAGTACTTC. Translating gives CASSLDAGTTYEQYF.

V gene TRBV6-2 or TRBV6-3 combines with J gene TRBJ1-2, with D tentatively TRBD1 (6 bases). V lost 6 bases to trimming and J lost 4 bases, with 15 bases between them. The germline V gene encodes CDR1 MNHEY and CDR2 SVGEGT. The CDR3 spans 14 residues. CDR3 nucleotides: TGTGCCAGCAGCCCCCCTCAGGGGACCTATGGCTACACCTTC. This sequence encodes CASSPPQGTYGYTF.